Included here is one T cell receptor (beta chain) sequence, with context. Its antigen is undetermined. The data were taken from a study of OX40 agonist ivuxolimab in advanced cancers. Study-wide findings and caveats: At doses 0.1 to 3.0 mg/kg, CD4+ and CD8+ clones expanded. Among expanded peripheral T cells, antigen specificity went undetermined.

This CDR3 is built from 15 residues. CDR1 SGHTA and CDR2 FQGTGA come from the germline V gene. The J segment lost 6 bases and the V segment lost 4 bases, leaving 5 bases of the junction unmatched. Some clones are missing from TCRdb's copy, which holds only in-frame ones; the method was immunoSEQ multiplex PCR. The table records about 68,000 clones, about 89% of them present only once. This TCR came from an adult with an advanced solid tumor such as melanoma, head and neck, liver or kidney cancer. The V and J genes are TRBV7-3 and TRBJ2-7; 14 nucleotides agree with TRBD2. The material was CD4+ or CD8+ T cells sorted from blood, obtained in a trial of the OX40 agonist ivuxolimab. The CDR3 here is CASSCRLAGGCEQYF. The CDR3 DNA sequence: TGTGCCAGCAGCTGCCGACTAGCGGGAGGGTGCGAGCAGTACTTC.